Detailed here is one TCR beta chain. The data were taken from a study of T-cell reconstitution after alpha-beta-depleted transplantation in children. Unique molecular identifiers were used to barcode this TCRbeta library. Using its own MiXCR run on the PCR reads, TCRdb lists one record per CDR3 protein. The top ten clones hold around 0.96% of a sample with 600,000 to 700,000 distinct CDR3 sequences, around a sixth of them seen once. The material was PBMCs from the stem cell graft donor, obtained from the stem cell graft. The source is a human donor who donated a stem cell graft to a child with acute myeloid leukemia.

CDR3 loop: CASSSSGQGASEQFF. CDR3 DNA: TGTGCCAGCAGCTCGTCGGGACAGGGCGCAAGTGAGCAGTTCTTC. This chain links TRBV12-3 or TRBV12-4 with TRBJ2-1; 9 nucleotides align to TRBD1. With 6 bases clipped from V and 9 bases from J, the junction kept 12 bases outside the gene matches. The CDR3 loop spans 15 amino acids.